The subject of this entry is one T cell receptor (beta chain). This clone was counted ten times or more. This receptor's antigen is unknown. The sample holds no much larger clone one base away, and base qualities are not on file. The source of the sample is a study of T cell responses to AZD1222 COVID-19 vaccine (dated by TCRdb to the early 2020s). Study-level background: A total of 233 trial participants underwent TCR sequencing, of whom 207 had received two doses of AZD1222 and roughly 26 had received two doses of the MenACWY control vaccine. Enrollment into the trials was organized by age into subgroups of 18-55, 56-69 and 70-plus years, and those subgroups contained roughly 150, 30 and 60 TCR-sequenced participants, respectively.

Overall study outcomes, separate from this receptor: Because no samples from the day 14 peak response were available, repertoires could be characterized only after the peak T cell response. Participants were mostly white British and included more females than males, and it was suggested by the authors that clonal diversity may have been underestimated. Conclusions about previously exposed vaccinees were limited because only six or seven AZD1222 recipients were SARS-CoV-2 seropositive at baseline. A significant rise in spike-specific TCR breadth and depth was observed after two AZD1222 doses relative to day 0 and relative to MenACWY recipients. The whole spike protein was spanned by vaccine-associated CD4 TCRs, and dominant responses were seen in regions 160-218 and 743-854. Epitopes outside the regions mutated in the B.1.351 and B.1.1.7 variants were reportedly recognized by nearly half of the unique spike-specific TCRs. The 56-69-year group was small, and its depth increase did not reach significance, likely because of low power.

From the cysteine through the phenylalanine, the CDR3 covers 18 amino acids. The retained sequence is limited to the CDR3, 54 bases, with the frame set at the first base. V drops 1 base and J drops 4 bases, leaving 17 bases in between. Per the germline V gene (reference sequence), SEHNR is the CDR1 and FQNEAQ is the CDR2. This specimen's time point label, per the study, means: baseline before first vaccination. Interpreted using the paper, the treatment or condition label stands for: meningococcal conjugate vaccine given as trial control. Samples from vaccinated people were obtained from the UK trials COV001 and COV002, which included a single-blind randomized controlled phase 2/3 trial of AZD1222 (ChAdOx1 nCoV-19) in healthy adults. For TCRbeta chain sequencing, PBMC samples from trial participants were taken at day 0 and at day 28 after the second dose. The CDR3 regions of human TCRbeta chains were subjected to immunosequencing. In the paper's pipeline: TCRs in the repertoires were matched against a reference library of SARS-CoV-2-specific TCRs that had been generated with the MIRA antigen-specificity platform. Breadth was defined as the fraction of unique TCRs that were SARS-CoV-2-associated, and depth was defined as the fraction of total T cells that were SARS-CoV-2-associated. Using the MIRA data, every spike-specific TCR was mapped to the spike region that the TCR reacted to and assigned to either a CD4 or a CD8 class. Log10-transformed breadth and depth values were compared by one-way ANOVA with Sidak's multiple comparisons tests. As stored in TCRdb, this immuneACCESS dataset retains in-frame rearrangements with V and J assigned. A fraction of the clones does not appear; measured against another copy, unresolved V genes explain less than half of the discrepancy, and the remainder lacks a known reason. The V and J calls and clone size come from that table; D and trimming were worked out from the DNA. The sample contains around 180,000 clones, around 86% of them found a single time. The ten largest clones represent 2.7% of the sample.

The chain is assembled from TRBV7-9 and TRBJ1-6; the D gene is unclear. This sequence was found in an adult in good health. This sample comprised peripheral blood, obtained on day 0 of MenACWY control vaccination. Here is the DNA: TGTGCCAGCAGCTTAGAAGCTACGCTGGGGTTTTATAATTCACCCCTCCACTTT. Translated, this gives CASSLEATLGFYNSPLHF.